This T cell receptor (beta chain) emerged from a study of identical twins. V lost 5 bases, J lost 4 bases, and 8 bases lay in between. Germline V gene sequence: CDR1 SQVTM, CDR2 ANQGSEA. The length of the CDR3 is 11 residues. TCRdb redid the calling of the 5' RACE reads with MiXCR, one entry per CDR3 protein. Found here are about 450,000 distinct CDR3 sequences, around a sixth of them singletons; the top ten hold roughly 12%. This clonotype was picked up a small number of times. This clonotype originated in a man aged 50 to 59 in good health. This sequence joins TRBV29-1 and TRBJ1-1, with D unclear. Sequencing was carried out using naive T cells sorted from blood. The CDR3 spells CSVPWGTEAFF. CDR3 bases: TGCAGCGTTCCGTGGGGCACTGAAGCTTTCTTT.